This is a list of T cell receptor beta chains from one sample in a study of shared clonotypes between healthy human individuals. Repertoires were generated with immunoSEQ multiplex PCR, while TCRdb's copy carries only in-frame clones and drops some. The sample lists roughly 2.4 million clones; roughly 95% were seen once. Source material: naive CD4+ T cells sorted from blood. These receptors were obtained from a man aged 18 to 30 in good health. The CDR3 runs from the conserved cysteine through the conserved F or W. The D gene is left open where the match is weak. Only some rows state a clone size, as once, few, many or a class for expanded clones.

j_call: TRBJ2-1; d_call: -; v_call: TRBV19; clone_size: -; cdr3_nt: TGTGCCAGTAGCCCGAGATCCTACAATGAGCAGTTCTTC; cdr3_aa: CASSPRSYNEQFF
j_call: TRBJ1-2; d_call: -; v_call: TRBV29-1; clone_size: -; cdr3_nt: TGCAGCGTTGGGAGCCTCTATGGCTACACCTTC; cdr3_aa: CSVGSLYGYTF
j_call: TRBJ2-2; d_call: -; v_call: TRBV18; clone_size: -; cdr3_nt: TGTGCCAGCTCACCACCGTTCTTCGCCGAGGGGTCCTCCGGGGAGCTGTTTTTT; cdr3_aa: CASSPPFFAEGSSGELFF
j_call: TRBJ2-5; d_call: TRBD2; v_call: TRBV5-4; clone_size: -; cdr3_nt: TGTGCCAGCAGCTCCGGACTAGCGGGGGGCCAGGAGACCCAGTACTTC; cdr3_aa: CASSSGLAGGQETQYF
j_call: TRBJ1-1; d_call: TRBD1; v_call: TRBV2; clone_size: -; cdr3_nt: TGTGCCAGCACCGTCCCGGGACAGGGATGGGGCACTGAAGCTTTCTTT; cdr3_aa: CASTVPGQGWGTEAFF
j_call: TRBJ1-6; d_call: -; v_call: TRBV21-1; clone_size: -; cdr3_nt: TGTGCCAGCAGCAAAGTAGGCCCGCCCTTAAATTCACCCCTCCACTTT; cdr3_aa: CASSKVGPPLNSPLHF
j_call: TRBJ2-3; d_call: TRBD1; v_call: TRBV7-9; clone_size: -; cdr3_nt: TGTGCCAGCAGCTTAGGGGGGACAGTCGCAGATACGCAGTATTTT; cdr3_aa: CASSLGGTVADTQYF
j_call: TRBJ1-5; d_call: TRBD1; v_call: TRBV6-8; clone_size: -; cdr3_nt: TGTGCCAGCAGTTACCCAGGGGGGTTTACGCCCCAGCATTTT; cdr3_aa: CASSYPGGFTPQHF
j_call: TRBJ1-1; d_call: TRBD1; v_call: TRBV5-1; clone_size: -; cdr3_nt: TGCGCCAGCAGCCCGGGACAGGGTTCGAACACTGAAGCTTTCTTT; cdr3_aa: CASSPGQGSNTEAFF
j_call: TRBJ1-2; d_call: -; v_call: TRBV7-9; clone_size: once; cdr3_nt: TGTGCCAGCAGCTTAGCCCCCGCGGATAACTATGGCTACACCTTC; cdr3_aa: CASSLAPADNYGYTF
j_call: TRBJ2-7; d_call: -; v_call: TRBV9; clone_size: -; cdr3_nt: TGTGCCAGCAGCGTAGGAGGGAATCGGGACGAGCAGTACTTC; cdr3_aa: CASSVGGNRDEQYF
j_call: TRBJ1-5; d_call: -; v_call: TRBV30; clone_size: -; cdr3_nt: TGTGCCTGGAGTGTATGGGGGGCCCGGCAGCCCCAGCATTTT; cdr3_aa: CAWSVWGARQPQHF
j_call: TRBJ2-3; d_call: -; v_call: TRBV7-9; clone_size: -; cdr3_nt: TGTGCCAGCAGCTTAGTACCGAACAACGCAGATACGCAGTATTTT; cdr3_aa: CASSLVPNNADTQYF
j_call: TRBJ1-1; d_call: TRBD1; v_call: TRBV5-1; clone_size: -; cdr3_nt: TGCGCCAGCAGCTTGGGGGACAGGGGCAGAGAAGCTTTCTTT; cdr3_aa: CASSLGDRGREAFF